Below, one T cell receptor beta chain is given with its context. Using immunoSEQ multiplex PCR, the repertoire was profiled, and TCRdb retains in-frame clones only, with some absent. This sample has approximately 100,000 clones; roughly nine tenths occur once, and the top ten carry 0.85% to 1%. The trim removed 7 bases at V and 5 bases at J, leaving 6 bases unmatched. Germline values: CDR1 MDHEN, CDR2 SYDVKM. The CDR3 is 15 residues long. The data are from a study of PD-L1 blockade in urothelial cancer. The sequence derives from a woman aged 80 or older with urothelial cancer. Sequencing used PBMCs, obtained around atezolizumab (anti-PD-L1) treatment. The chain couples TRBV28 to TRBJ2-2; 11 bases are shared with TRBD2. CDR3 in DNA: TGTGCCAGCACCAGACTAGCGGGATTGACCGGGGAGCTGTTTTTT. This codes for CASTRLAGLTGELFF.